One and the same sample provided the 10 T cell receptor beta chains below, sequenced in a study of T cells after yellow fever vaccination. Each CDR3 protein is one row after TCRdb ran MiXCR on the 5' RACE reads. The table includes about 300,000 distinct CDR3 sequences, around 8.6% detected once. The source material was CD4+ T cells sorted from PBMCs, sampled 5 days after the yellow fever booster vaccination. The source is a man younger than 30 who received the YFV17D yellow fever vaccine.

The chain couples TRBV12-3 or TRBV12-4 to TRBJ1-2; D is perhaps TRBD1 (5 bases). The CDR3 spans 14 residues. With 7 bases removed from V and 3 bases from J, the gap between germline ends came to 15 bases. The CDR3 DNA follows: TGTGCCAGCACCATGGCCAGGGTGCACTATGGCTACACCTTC. Amino acids: CASTMARVHYGYTF.

In its sample, this clonotype was seen a few times. V is TRBV10-1 and J is TRBJ2-1; tentative D call: TRBD1 (6 bases). The V gene lost 5 bases and the J gene lost 6 bases, with 17 bases spanning the gap. The CDR3 has 15 residues. Germline V gene lookup returns CDR1 WNHNN and CDR2 SYGVQD (reference sequence). In DNA form, the CDR3 reads TGCGCCAGCAGTACTCATCAAGGGGGTCTCAATGAGCAGTTCTTC. Its protein product is CASSTHQGGLNEQFF.

This clonotype was seen a few times. The gene calls are TRBV7-9 and TRBJ1-5, with D maybe TRBD1 (5 bases). The CDR3 length is 16 residues. Germline V CDR1 and CDR2: SEHNR, FQNEAQ (reference sequence). Trimming removed 5 bases at V and 7 bases at J, with 21 bases between. In DNA form, the CDR3 reads TGTGCCAGCAGCCCTACCGCGGGACCGCCAGGGCAGCCCCAGCATTTT. Translated, it gives CASSPTAGPPGQPQHF. The full variable domain, with the rest looked up from reference TRBV7-9 and TRBJ1-5, is DTGVSQNPRHKITKRGQNVTFRCDPISEHNRLYWYRQTLGQGPEFLTYFQNEAQLEKSRLLSDRFSAERPKGSFSTLEIQRTEQGDSAMYLCASSPTAGPPGQPQHFGDGTRLSIL.

This chain joins TRBV6-2 or TRBV6-3 and TRBJ2-7, with D hard to call. Trimming stripped 4 bases from V and 6 bases from J, with 10 bases between. Germline CDR1 MNHEY, CDR2 SVGEGT. The CDR3 is 12 amino acids. The CDR3 sequence: CASSFSFGEQYV. The CDR3 DNA sequence: TGTGCCAGCAGTTTCAGTTTCGGCGAGCAGTACGTC.

The chain is built from TRBV12-5 and TRBJ2-3, with D perhaps matching TRBD1 (6 bases). CDR1 and CDR2 from the germline V gene are LGHNT and FRNRAP. The CDR3 is made up of 14 amino acids. V lost 6 bases and J lost 4, with 14 bases in between. The CDR3 region has the DNA TGTGCTAGTGGCCCGGGACATAGCTCAGATACGCAGTATTTT. This gives the protein CASGPGHSSDTQYF.

The chain recombines TRBV9 with TRBJ1-3, with D possibly TRBD1 on 6 matching bases. The CDR3 consists of 15 residues. From germline, CDR1 is SGDLS and CDR2 YYNGEE. V was shortened by 0 bases and J by 8 bases, with 15 bases between the two germline ends. Written as DNA, the CDR3 is TGTGCCAGCAGCGTAGAAGACAGGTTCGGGGACACCATATATTTT. Translated: CASSVEDRFGDTIYF.

This clonotype has ten or more counts. The rearrangement joins TRBV7-6 to TRBJ2-1; 11 bases are shared with TRBD1. This CDR3 is 16 amino acids long. Germline values: CDR1 SGHVS, CDR2 FNYEAQ. V lost 5 bases to trimming and J lost 9 bases; unmatched junction nucleotides: 12. CDR3 amino acids: CASSARKGTGGPEQFF. CDR3 DNA sequence: TGTGCCAGCAGCGCCCGAAAAGGGACAGGGGGGCCTGAGCAGTTCTTC.

The V gene is TRBV25-1, the J gene TRBJ1-2; D gene uncertain. The CDR3 has 12 amino acids. Germline CDR1 is MGHDK and CDR2 is SYGVNS. V lost 3 bases, J lost 7 bases, and 9 bases lay in between. The CDR3 reads CASSDVVGGYTF. The CDR3 nucleotides are TGTGCCAGCAGTGATGTGGTAGGTGGCTACACCTTC.

There are a few counts of this clonotype. This sequence joins TRBV9 and TRBJ2-5; 7 bases map to TRBD2. Germline loops: CDR1 SGDLS, CDR2 YYNGEE. V shed 0 bases and J 5 bases; nucleotides not matched to a gene: 4. This CDR3 has 14 residues. The DNA of the CDR3 is TGTGCCAGCAGCGTAGGGGGGGGGATGGAGACCCAGTACTTC. This encodes CASSVGGGMETQYF.

The V call is TRBV4-2, the J call TRBJ2-1; TRBD2 agrees at 8 bases. V lost 0 bases to trimming and J lost 2 bases; unmatched junction nucleotides: 3. In germline, CDR1 is LGHNA, CDR2 YNFKEQ. This CDR3 contains 16 residues. The CDR3 protein is CASSQDRTSPYNEQFF. The CDR3 region has the DNA TGTGCCAGCAGCCAAGATCGGACTAGCCCCTACAATGAGCAGTTCTTC.